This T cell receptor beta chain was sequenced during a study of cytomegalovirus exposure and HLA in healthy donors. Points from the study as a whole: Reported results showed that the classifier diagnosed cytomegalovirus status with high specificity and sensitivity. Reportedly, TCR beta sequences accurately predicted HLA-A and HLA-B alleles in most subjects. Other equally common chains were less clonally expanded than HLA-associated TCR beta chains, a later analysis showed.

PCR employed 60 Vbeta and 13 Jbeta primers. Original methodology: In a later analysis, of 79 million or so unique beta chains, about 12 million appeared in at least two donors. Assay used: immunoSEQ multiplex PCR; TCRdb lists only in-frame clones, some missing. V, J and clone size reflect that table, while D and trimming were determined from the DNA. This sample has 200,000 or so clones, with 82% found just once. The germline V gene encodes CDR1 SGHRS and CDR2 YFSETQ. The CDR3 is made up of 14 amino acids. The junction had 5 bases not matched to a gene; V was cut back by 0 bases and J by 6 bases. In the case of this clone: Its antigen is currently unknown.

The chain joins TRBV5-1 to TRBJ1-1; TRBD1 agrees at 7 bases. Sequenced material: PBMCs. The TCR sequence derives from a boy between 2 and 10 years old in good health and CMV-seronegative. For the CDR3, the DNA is TGCGCCAGCAGCTTGGCGAGGGGGCCCCCTGAAGCTTTCTTT. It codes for CASSLARGPPEAFF.